The source of this TCR beta chain is a study of blood T cell repertoires in COVID-19. Per germline, CDR1 SEHNR and CDR2 FQNEAQ (reference sequence). This CDR3 is 16 amino acids long. V lost 5 bases and J lost 4, with 17 bases in between. Authors' analysis steps: From reference gene primer amplification, estimates of nucleated cell counts were derived. Repertoires were generated with immunoSEQ multiplex PCR, while TCRdb's copy carries only in-frame clones and drops some. The DNA gave D and trimming, while V, J and clone size come from that table. The sample yields tens of thousands of clones, more than 75% seen once.

The origin of this receptor is a woman of 80 years or more with active or convalescent COVID-19. The sequencing sample was made of peripheral blood. The chain combines TRBV7-9 with TRBJ2-2; TRBD2 is a possible D gene (6 bases). The DNA for the CDR3 is TGTGCCAGCAGCCCCGGCGGAGGCGGGACCACCGGGGAGCTGTTTTTT. Protein: CASSPGGGGTTGELFF.